This TCR beta chain was found in a study of T cell changes during pregnancy in multiple sclerosis. With V trimmed by 4 bases and J by 3 bases, 9 bases remained unmatched. This CDR3 has 16 residues. Germline CDR1 KGHSH, CDR2 LQKENI. Produced via immunoSEQ multiplex PCR; TCRdb's table is partial and in-frame only. Here the sample spans 45,000 to 70,000 clones, about nine tenths being singletons. In this sample, this clone turned up once. The sequence was collected from a female donor with multiple sclerosis, enrolled in a pregnancy study. The V and J genes are TRBV18 and TRBJ2-7; 10 bases fit TRBD2. Sequenced material: CD4+ T cells from peripheral blood mononuclear cells, taken after pregnancy. The CDR3: CASSRSSGGGGYEQYF. The CDR3 DNA sequence: TGTGCCAGCTCACGGTCTAGCGGGGGCGGAGGCTACGAGCAGTACTTC.